A single T cell receptor beta chain is shown here with its context. No cognate antigen has been identified for it. Qualities for individual bases were not recorded, and no much larger clone is one base off. The donors were healthy, HIV-negative adults with no recently reported acute infections or vaccinations. Every donor was a Caucasian adult living in Nashville, Tennessee, USA. CD4+ T cells were enriched through magnetic negative selection, after which naive cells were positively selected on CD45RA and the remaining negative fraction served as the memory subset. Blood was collected by leukapheresis, and PBMCs were isolated by Ficoll-Histopaque density gradient centrifugation and then cryopreserved in liquid nitrogen vapor phase. Purity and quantity of every magnetically sorted T cell population were checked by analytical flow cytometry. Each sorted fraction had its genomic DNA isolated and then quantified by UV absorbance on a Nanodrop 2000c.

These data come from a study of shared clonotypes between healthy human individuals (dated by TCRdb to about 2020). With regard to the full study: The cohort comprised two women and three men aged 18 to 49 years. Blood TCR repertoires of roughly five healthy adults were deeply sequenced to estimate repertoire size and the extent of clonotype sharing between individuals. Between about 0.94 and 8.9 billion PBMCs per donor were obtained by leukapheresis. Libraries were prepared and TCR repertoires were sequenced by different laboratories using diverse techniques, in order to increase sequencing depth and limit assay-specific biases. For each donor, CD4 naive and CD4 memory were each run on three plates, CD8 naive on two plates, and CD8 memory on one plate.

Results the study describes overall, beyond this receptor: Larger estimated clonotype richness was generally found for naive subsets than for memory subsets. Rarefaction of sorted-subset datasets indicated incomplete sequencing despite the large sequencing depth. Based on pairwise subsampling, the degree of clonotype sharing among donors was expected to be affected by sequencing depth. Across a few donors, about 5.2% of naive CD4, around 3.5% of naive CD8, about 2.3% of memory CD4, and approximately 0.4% of memory CD8 clonotypes were shared. Clonotypes shared by all four sorted-subset donors showed higher generation probabilities than non-shared clonotypes. Sampling was restricted to blood, and TCR repertoires in tissues likely differ from the TCR repertoires found in blood. The genetic and exposure-history diversity represented was limited by the small number of donors.

Using the deep immunoSEQ assay, TCR CDR3 regions were amplified from genomic DNA by multiplex PCR. Genomic DNA extracted from each cell subset was distributed evenly over all wells of several immunoSEQ 96-well plates, and each plate served as one replicate. For sorted subsets, 200 to 250 ng genomic DNA, equal to tens of thousands of T cell genomes, was loaded into each replicate PCR. The purified libraries were quantified using a Qubit 3.0 fluorometer, sized with a Bioanalyzer 2100, and then quantified again using the KAPA Library Quantification kit. Each immunoSEQ 96-well plate was sequenced on its own single-read 150-cycle Illumina NextSeq 550 flow cell. The published analysis was carried out like this. Because the immunoSEQ output included only junctional sequences and no quality scores, the filtering could not be the same as the filtering used for full-length reads. To assign V/J genes and CDR3, sequences were annotated using PyIR, a Python wrapper for IgBLAST v1.9, with IMGT germline references. Reads with weak V/J assignments (E-value above 1e-6), missing CDR3, stop codons, out-of-frame junctions, or ambiguous translated residues were removed. A V3J clonotype was defined by an identical inferred V gene, J gene, and CDR3 amino acid sequence. Percentage overlap between repertoires was calculated by dividing the number of shared unique clonotypes by the size of the smaller repertoire. RTK rarefaction, the Chao1 estimator, and Recon v2.1 estimates of unobserved clonotypes were used to assess repertoire richness. OLGA was used to compute generation probabilities for all TCRbeta clonotypes that the gDNA method yielded from four donors. This is the immuneACCESS table as TCRdb keeps it, with only in-frame sequences that have V and J called. A part of the clones is gone; compared with another copy, unresolved V genes explain less than half, and the rest is unexplained. That table gives V, J and clone size, and the DNA gave D and trimming. Across this sample there are about 960,000 clones, with over 60% seen only once. 1.5% of the sample belongs to the ten largest clones.

From its cysteine to its phenylalanine, the CDR3 spans 16 amino acids. Left in the record is the CDR3 DNA by itself, 48 bases read in frame from the first base. Here V drops 0 bases and J drops 1 base, and the junction holds 4 bases not matched to any gene. CDR1 and CDR2, per the germline V gene, are LGHNA and YSLEER. Sequencing was done on a sample of memory CD4+ T cells sorted from blood. The cell subset or site label on this specimen signifies: CD45RA-negative fraction. The source of this sequence is a man in his late teens or twenties in good health. The rearrangement joined TRBV4-3 to TRBJ2-7; 9 bases in the junction line up with TRBD2. The CDR3: CASSQDVTSGSYEQYF. The nucleotides are TGCGCCAGCAGCCAAGACGTGACTAGCGGTTCCTACGAGCAGTACTTC.